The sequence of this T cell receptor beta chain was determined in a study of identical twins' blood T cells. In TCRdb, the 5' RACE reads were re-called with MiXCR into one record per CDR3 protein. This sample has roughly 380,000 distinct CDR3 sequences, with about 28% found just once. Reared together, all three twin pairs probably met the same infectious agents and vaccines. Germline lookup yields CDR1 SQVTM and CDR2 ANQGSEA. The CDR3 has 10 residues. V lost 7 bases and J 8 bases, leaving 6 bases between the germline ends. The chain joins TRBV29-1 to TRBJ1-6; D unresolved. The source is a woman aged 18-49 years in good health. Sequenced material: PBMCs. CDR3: CSAPHSPLHF. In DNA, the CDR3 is TGCAGCGCCCCGCATTCACCCCTCCACTTT. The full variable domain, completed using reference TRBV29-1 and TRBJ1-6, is SAVISQKPSRDICQRGTSLTIQCQVDSQVTMMFWYRQQPGQSLTLIATANQGSEATYESGFVIDKFPISRPNLTFSTLTVSNMSPEDSSIYLCSAPHSPLHFGNGTRLTVT.